The 20 T cell receptor beta chains reported below all come from one sample, sequenced in a study of blood T cells in healthy people across ages. Sample-barcoded 5' priming and a J-beta primer mix drove a second PCR of 7 to 11 cycles. TCRdb re-called the 5' RACE reads with MiXCR, one entry per CDR3 protein. There are about 1.4 million distinct CDR3 sequences in the sample; around 55% occur only once, and under 8.5% lies in the top ten. Sequenced material: blood. The source of these receptors is a young man in good health.

The rearrangement uses TRBV28 and TRBJ2-5; D possibly corresponds to TRBD1 (7 bases). This CDR3 contains 13 residues. Germline V gene lookup returns CDR1 MDHEN and CDR2 SYDVKM. V lost 7 bases and J 4 bases, leaving 13 bases between the germline ends. DNA for the CDR3: TGTGCCAGCAACCAGGGGGGTCGAGAGACCCAGTACTTC. Its protein is CASNQGGRETQYF.

This clonotype was counted only a few times. The V and J genes are TRBV20-1 and TRBJ2-1; 8 bases match TRBD2. J gave up 5 bases and V 3 bases, and 6 bases lay outside the gene matches. CDR3 size: 14 residues. The germline CDR1 and CDR2 sequences are DFQATT and SNEGSKA (reference sequence). CDR3 amino acids: CSARPGRAHNEQFF. Written as DNA, the CDR3 is TGCAGTGCTAGGCCCGGGAGGGCCCACAATGAGCAGTTCTTC.

The chain uses TRBV4-3 and TRBJ2-1; D perhaps matches TRBD2 (6 bases). Germline V gene lookup returns CDR1 LGHNA and CDR2 YSLEER. V lost 1 base and J 4 bases, leaving 14 bases between the germline ends. This CDR3 contains 16 residues. The CDR3 bases are TGCGCCAGCAGCCAAGCAGACCGGGACTTATACAATGAGCAGTTCTTC. As protein: CASSQADRDLYNEQFF.

V and J are TRBV18 and TRBJ2-4; TRBD2 matches at 8 bases. The better agreement between TRBJ2-5 and the DNA end casts doubt on the J call. Germline loops: CDR1 KGHSH, CDR2 LQKENI. The CDR3 runs 15 residues. In DNA form, the CDR3 reads TGTGCCAGCTCACCTATGCGGGAGGCGCTCGAGACCCAGTACTTC. This codes for CASSPMREALETQYF.

The table lists this clonotype with a few counts. This chain's CDR3 is CASSLLTGPYEQYF. As DNA, the CDR3 is TGCGCCAGCAGCCTGCTGACAGGGCCCTACGAGCAGTACTTC. The rearrangement links TRBV4-3 to TRBJ2-7; 7 bases fit TRBD1. Germline CDR1 and CDR2: LGHNA and YSLEER. The CDR3 extends over 14 amino acids. J was trimmed by 2 bases and V by 4 bases; bases with no gene match: 5.

To note about this clonotype: A much larger clone sits a single nucleotide away, making a read error possible. V and J are TRBV3-1 and TRBJ2-5; TRBD2 agrees at 10 bases. The ends lost 0 bases at V and 2 bases at J; junction bases unmatched: 12. The CDR3 contains 19 residues. In germline, CDR1 is LGHDT, CDR2 YNNKEL (reference sequence). This CDR3 reads CASSQELRSSGGKQETQYF. DNA for the CDR3: TGTGCCAGCAGCCAAGAACTACGGTCTAGCGGGGGCAAACAAGAGACCCAGTACTTC.

The chain combines TRBV12-3 or TRBV12-4 with TRBJ2-3; D is possibly TRBD2 (6 bases). The CDR3 is 13 residues long. The V end lost 7 bases, the J end lost 4 bases, and 12 bases lay between the germline ends. The CDR3 region is CASTPVAADTQYF. CDR3 sequence (DNA): TGTGCCAGCACCCCAGTAGCGGCAGATACGCAGTATTTT.

The chain uses TRBV7-9 and TRBJ2-1; 7 bases agree with TRBD1. With V trimmed by 5 bases and J by 6 bases, 10 bases remained unmatched. CDR1 and CDR2 from the germline V gene are SEHNR and FQNEAQ (reference sequence). This CDR3 contains 15 residues. The CDR3: CASSLRTGWGNEQFF. CDR3 nucleotide sequence: TGTGCCAGCAGCCTACGGACAGGATGGGGCAATGAGCAGTTCTTC.

This clonotype has more than one count but fewer than ten. This rearrangement joins TRBV7-9 to TRBJ2-1, with 10 bases that match TRBD2. The V segment lost 7 bases and the J segment 5 bases; nucleotides outside the gene matches: 2. The germline V gene has CDR1 SEHNR and CDR2 FQNEAQ (reference sequence). The CDR3 is 13 residues long. The CDR3 sequence: CASTSGRNNEQFF. CDR3 bases: TGTGCCAGCACTAGCGGGAGAAACAATGAGCAGTTCTTC.

The V and J genes are TRBV2 and TRBJ1-4; D perhaps matches TRBD1 (5 bases). Germline CDR1 reads SNHLY; CDR2 reads FYNNEI. The CDR3 has 15 amino acids. V was trimmed by 6 bases and J by 13 bases, leaving 24 bases between them. CDR3 protein: CASRETVTLMKGLFF. The CDR3 DNA follows: TGTGCCAGCAGGGAGACAGTCACATTAATGAAGGGACTGTTTTTT.

This sequence joins TRBV27 and TRBJ2-1, with TRBD2 matching over 7 bases. V gave up 5 bases and J gave up 5 bases; unmatched junction bases: 3. This CDR3 spans 13 amino acids. The germline CDR1 and CDR2 sequences are MNHEY and SMNVEV (reference sequence). This chain's CDR3 is CASSATSDNEQFF. The DNA for the CDR3 is TGTGCCAGCAGTGCCACTAGCGACAATGAGCAGTTCTTC.

The chain couples TRBV6-1 to TRBJ2-5; TRBD1 matches 8 bases. The length of the CDR3 is 11 residues. Germline V gene sequence: CDR1 MNHNS, CDR2 SASEGT. V lost 5 bases, J lost 13 bases, and 6 bases stayed unmatched. This CDR3 reads CASSTLGTGYF. The CDR3 bases are TGTGCCAGCAGTACCCTCGGGACAGGGTACTTC.

This rearrangement joins TRBV5-1 to TRBJ2-3; 8 bases agree with TRBD2. Trimming cost V 5 bases and J 5 bases; bases outside gene matches: 19. CDR3 length equals 18 residues. Germline lookup yields CDR1 SGHRS and CDR2 YFSETQ. CDR3 protein: CASRKDSGLASRVDTQYF. The DNA for the CDR3 is TGCGCCAGCAGAAAAGACAGCGGACTAGCCTCCCGAGTAGATACGCAGTATTTT. Complete variable domain (other parts from reference TRBV5-1 and TRBJ2-3): KAGVTQTPRYLIKTRGQQVTLSCSPISGHRSVSWYQQTPGQGLQFLFEYFSETQRNKGNFPGRFSGRQFSNSRSEMNVSTLELGDSALYLCASRKDSGLASRVDTQYFGPGTRLTVL.

The chain combines TRBV27 with TRBJ1-4; D is perhaps TRBD1 (5 bases). This CDR3 has 15 amino acids. Trimming cost V 5 bases and J 8 bases, with 18 bases left between them. CDR1 and CDR2 (germline): MNHEY, SMNVEV (reference sequence). The CDR3 protein is CASSPEGGVAEKLFF. The CDR3 DNA reads TGTGCCAGCAGTCCCGAAGGAGGGGTTGCAGAAAAACTGTTTTTT.

To note about this clonotype: The junction departs from the called germline gene at one end, perhaps through a read error. The chain recombines TRBV6-5 with TRBJ2-1; D tentatively reads TRBD1 or TRBD2 (5 bases each). This CDR3 contains 16 residues. From germline, CDR1 is MNHEY and CDR2 SVGAGI. This CDR3 reads CVSSYVGPRGNNEQFF. The CDR3 DNA reads TGTGTCAGCAGTTACGTGGGACCGCGTGGGAACAATGAGCAGTTCTTC.

The chain recombines TRBV20-1 with TRBJ2-7, with D perhaps matching TRBD2 (5 bases). The germline V and J ends were trimmed by 3 bases and 7 bases, with 16 bases remaining between them. CDR1 DFQATT and CDR2 SNEGSKA come from the germline V gene (reference sequence). This CDR3 contains 13 residues. CDR3 amino acids: CSASPGLEREQYF. DNA of the CDR3: TGCAGTGCTAGCCCAGGACTTGAAAGGGAGCAGTACTTC.

This chain joins TRBV20-1 and TRBJ2-3; possible D gene TRBD1, 5 bases. Germline V gene sequence: CDR1 DFQATT, CDR2 SNEGSKA (reference sequence). V lost 5 bases to trimming and J lost 8 bases, with 11 bases between them. The CDR3 extends over 11 amino acids. The CDR3 DNA is TGCAGTGCTGGACGACAGTTTACGCAGTATTTT. This sequence encodes CSAGRQFTQYF.

The rearrangement uses TRBV7-9 and TRBJ2-1; 10 bases match TRBD1. V was pared by 4 bases and J by 4 bases, with 4 bases of the junction left unmatched. CDR3 length: 15 residues. CDR1 and CDR2 from the germline V gene are SEHNR and FQNEAQ (reference sequence). The CDR3 DNA sequence: TGTGCCAGCAGCTCGGGACAGGGGTTATACAATGAGCAGTTCTTC. Amino acid sequence: CASSSGQGLYNEQFF.

This chain links TRBV12-3 or TRBV12-4 with TRBJ2-3; 8 bases agree with TRBD2. This CDR3 has 14 amino acids. Trimming removed 6 bases from V and 5 bases from J; junction bases left unmatched: 7. This chain's CDR3 is CASRLAAIGDTQYF. The CDR3 nucleotides are TGTGCCAGCAGACTAGCGGCCATTGGAGATACGCAGTATTTT.

This clonotype turned up a few times. V is TRBV29-1 and J is TRBJ2-3; tentatively, D is TRBD1 (6 bases). CDR1 and CDR2 from the germline V gene are SQVTM and ANQGSEA. This CDR3 contains 14 residues. V lost 6 bases and J lost 0, with 13 bases in between. The CDR3 DNA reads as TGCAGCGTGGAATGGGGACATAGCACAGATACGCAGTATTTT. Translated, it gives CSVEWGHSTDTQYF.